A selection of T cell receptor beta chains follows, all from one sample in a study of blood T cell repertoires in COVID-19. Method: immunoSEQ multiplex PCR; TCRdb's copy keeps in-frame clones and lacks some. The sample lists 110,000 or so clones, around 85% occurring once. Input material: peripheral blood. The receptors here all came from a man aged 45-65 years with acute or convalescent COVID-19. The CDR3 runs from the conserved cysteine through the conserved F or W. A D gene is named only where the DNA matches it firmly. Rows give clone size only sometimes, using once, few, many, or a class for an expanded clone.

j_gene | abundance | d_gene | v_gene | CDR3nt | CDR3aa
TRBJ2-1 | few | NA | TRBV10-3 | TGTGCCATCAGTGTCAACGAAGAGAATGAGCAGTTCTTC | CAISVNEENEQFF
TRBJ2-7 | NA | TRBD1 | TRBV9 | TGTGCCAGCAGCGTGGGGGACAGGGCCTCCTACGAGCAGTACTTC | CASSVGDRASYEQYF
TRBJ1-6 | NA | NA | TRBV2 | TGTGCCAGCAACGGTCCGACAGCTTCAATGAATTCACCCCTCCACTTT | CASNGPTASMNSPLHF
TRBJ1-1 | NA | TRBD1 | TRBV29-1 | TGCAGCCCCCCCGGACAGGGCACCACTGAAGCTTTCTTT | CSPPGQGTTEAFF
TRBJ2-7 | NA | TRBD1 | TRBV5-5 | TGTGCCAGCAGCGTTCAGGGGGCAGGATACGAGCAGTACTTC | CASSVQGAGYEQYF
TRBJ2-1 | few | TRBD2 | TRBV3-1/TRBV3-2 | TGTGCCAGCAGCGTAGCGGGAGGGCTCTACAATGAGCAGTTCTTC | CASSVAGGLYNEQFF
TRBJ1-4 | NA | NA | TRBV5-1 | TGCGCCAGCAGAACACAGGGCTCTAATGAAAAACTGTTTTTT | CASRTQGSNEKLFF
TRBJ1-5 | NA | TRBD1 | TRBV29-1 | TGCAGCGTTGTCCCGGGACAGGGAGATCAGCCCCAGCATTTT | CSVVPGQGDQPQHF
TRBJ2-5 | NA | TRBD2 | TRBV20-1 | TGCAGTGCTAGTCTCGGACTAGCGGGGGGCGGGTACCAAGAGACCCAGTACTTC | CSASLGLAGGGYQETQYF
TRBJ2-3 | NA | NA | TRBV27 | TGTGCCAGCAGTCCCGAGGCGGGACAGATGACAGATACGCAGTATTTT | CASSPEAGQMTDTQYF
TRBJ2-7 | NA | TRBD1 | TRBV12-3/TRBV12-4 | TGTGCCAGCAGCAGGACAGGGGTGAACGAGCAGTACTTC | CASSRTGVNEQYF
TRBJ1-2 | few | NA | TRBV5-1 | TGCGCCAGCAGCTTGGGGGCGAACTATGGCTACACCTTC | CASSLGANYGYTF
TRBJ2-7 | once | TRBD2 | TRBV27 | TGTGCCAGCAGTTCGGGACTAGCGAAATTCAAGCAGTACTTC | CASSSGLAKFKQYF
TRBJ1-1 | NA | TRBD1 | TRBV19 | TGTGCCAGTAGTCGTGGGCGGACAGGGTCGGTCACTGAAGCTTTCTTT | CASSRGRTGSVTEAFF
TRBJ1-1 | NA | TRBD1 | TRBV28 | TGTGCCAGCAGTTTGAACAGGGGGAGAGGGACTGAAGCTTTCTTT | CASSLNRGRGTEAFF
TRBJ1-6 | NA | TRBD1 | TRBV3-1/TRBV3-2 | TGTGCCAGCAGCCAAGGACAGGGTGGGTCTTCACCCCTCCACTTT | CASSQGQGGSSPLHF
TRBJ1-4 | NA | NA | TRBV25-1 | TGTGCCAGCAGTGACCCCGCGGACGGAGGTGAAAAACTGTTTTTT | CASSDPADGGEKLFF
TRBJ2-7 | NA | NA | TRBV11-1 | TGTGCCAGCAGCTTAGGAGGGCACGACGAGCAGTACTTC | CASSLGGHDEQYF
TRBJ1-1 | NA | NA | TRBV5-4 | TGTGCCAGCAGCCGGGACGGCGGAGGGACTGAAGCTTTCTTT | CASSRDGGGTEAFF
TRBJ2-7 | NA | TRBD1 | TRBV5-1 | TGCGCCAGCAGCTTGGGGGACAGGGAAGTGGACGAGCAGTACTTC | CASSLGDREVDEQYF
TRBJ1-5 | NA | NA | TRBV9 | TGTGCCAGCAGCGTAACAGATAGCAATCAGCCCCAGCATTTT | CASSVTDSNQPQHF
TRBJ1-5 | NA | TRBD1 | TRBV5-1 | TGCGCCAGCAGCTTCGGGGACAGGGAGGGCAATCAGCCCCAGCATTTT | CASSFGDREGNQPQHF
TRBJ1-1 | NA | TRBD1 | TRBV25-1 | TGTGCCAGCGGGACAGGGGCCACTGAAGCTTTCTTT | CASGTGATEAFF
TRBJ2-3 | NA | TRBD2 | TRBV27 | TGTGCCAGCAGGGTCGGGGGGGCCACAGATACGCAGTATTTT | CASRVGGATDTQYF
TRBJ2-1 | once | NA | TRBV27 | TGTGCCAGCATGCCCCCCGGGAGCTCCTACAATGAGCAGTTCTTC | CASMPPGSSYNEQFF
TRBJ1-2 | NA | NA | TRBV25-1 | TGTGCCAGCAGTGGGCTCCGGGGTGGCTACACCTTC | CASSGLRGGYTF
TRBJ1-2 | NA | NA | TRBV5-1 | TGCGCCAGCAGCTTCGAAGGGGGTTTAGGCTACACCTTC | CASSFEGGLGYTF
TRBJ1-4 | NA | NA | TRBV7-9 | TGTGCCAGCAGCTCAACAGGAGCAACTAATGAAAAACTGTTTTTT | CASSSTGATNEKLFF
TRBJ1-5 | NA | NA | TRBV4-1 | TGCGCCAGCAGCCAGGGCTTCAATCAGCCCCAGCATTTT | CASSQGFNQPQHF
TRBJ2-2 | NA | TRBD1 | TRBV2 | TGTGCCAGCAGTGAAGGACAGGGGAGTACCGGGGAGCTGTTTTTT | CASSEGQGSTGELFF
TRBJ2-1 | NA | TRBD2 | TRBV4-2 | TGTGCCAGCAGCCAAGGCGTCCAAGCGGGAGGGTTGTATGAGCAGTTCTTC | CASSQGVQAGGLYEQFF
TRBJ2-1 | once | NA | TRBV2 | TGTGCCAGCAGTGAAGTCCTAGCCTACAATGAGCAGTTCTTC | CASSEVLAYNEQFF
TRBJ2-1 | NA | TRBD2 | TRBV6-2/TRBV6-3 | TGTGCCAGCAGTTCCGGACTAGCGGGGGGGCTTTGGAATGAGCAGTTCTTC | CASSSGLAGGLWNEQFF
TRBJ2-5 | NA | TRBD1 | TRBV27 | TGTGCCAGCAGACCTTCCGGGACAGGGTCTTGGGAGACCCAGTACTTC | CASRPSGTGSWETQYF
TRBJ2-1 | NA | NA | TRBV3-1/TRBV3-2 | TGTGCCAGCAGCCAAGTACTAGCCACTCATGAGCAGTTCTTC | CASSQVLATHEQFF
TRBJ2-7 | NA | NA | TRBV9 | TGTGCCAGCAGCGTCAGGGCCCCGGACCTCTACGAGCAGTACTTC | CASSVRAPDLYEQYF
TRBJ1-6 | medium-sized | NA | TRBV21-1 | TGTGCCAGCAGCAAAGGACCCGGACTCCACCTTTTGGGTTCACCCCTCCACTTT | CASSKGPGLHLLGSPLHF
TRBJ2-1 | medium-sized | TRBD1 | TRBV4-1 | TGCGCCAGCAGCCAGAGACAGGGGGCCTACAATGAGCAGTTCTTC | CASSQRQGAYNEQFF
TRBJ1-5 | NA | TRBD1 | TRBV3-1/TRBV3-2 | TGTGCCAGCAGCTTCCGGGACAGGGGAGGTAGCAATCAGCCCCAGCATTTT | CASSFRDRGGSNQPQHF
TRBJ2-5 | once | TRBD2 | TRBV6-6 | TGTGCCAGCAATGAGGTAGCGGGGGAGACCCAGTACTTC | CASNEVAGETQYF
TRBJ2-1 | NA | TRBD1 | TRBV10-3 | TGTGCCGTCCTGACAGGGAGCAATGAGCAGTTCTTC | CAVLTGSNEQFF
TRBJ2-4 | NA | NA | TRBV10-3 | TGTGCCATCAGTGAGTTTTACGGGTTAGCCAAAAACATTCAGTACTTC | CAISEFYGLAKNIQYF
TRBJ2-7 | few | TRBD1 | TRBV12-3/TRBV12-4 | TGTGCCAGCAGTTTAACAGGGGGCGAGCAGTACTTC | CASSLTGGEQYF
TRBJ2-7 | few | NA | TRBV28 | TGTGCCAGCAGTTTTACAGTCGAGCCCCGCGGGACAGAATTTTTCCTAGGGCAGTACTTC | CASSFTVEPRGTEFFLGQYF
TRBJ1-1 | NA | NA | TRBV6-6 | TGTGCCGCAATAAAACAGAACACTGAAGCTTTCTTT | CAAIKQNTEAFF
TRBJ1-6 | once | NA | TRBV3-1/TRBV3-2 | TGTGCCAGCAGCCGAGGGAGTTCGAATTCACCCCTCCACTTT | CASSRGSSNSPLHF